This T cell receptor beta chain was observed in a study of blood T cell repertoires in COVID-19 (dated by TCRdb to about 2020). Concerning the study at large: The collaborator samples originated in the United States, Italy and Spain and spanned the acute and convalescent phases of COVID-19. The prospective study material was composed of cDNA or gDNA derived from T cells, B-cell-depleted T cells, or PBMCs. Subjects who had been exposed to COVID-19, were actively infected with it, or had recovered from it provided the deeply sampled blood TCRbeta repertoires that made up the dataset. The repertoires were released in a freely available public database intended as a resource for research on the immune response to SARS-CoV-2. The samples were drawn from two sources: the first 160 participants of the ongoing ImmuneRACE study, and approximately 1,300 subjects contributed by 6 global collaborators. Nearly every sample came with metadata listing a de-identified subject ID, COVID-19 status, age in years and sex. Where available, HLA class I and class II types were taken from metadata supplied by the sample provider and were not determined by assay-based typing.

The CDR3 covers 16 residues, taking in both the cysteine and the phenylalanine. Only the CDR3 part of the read is kept: 48 bases, read in frame from the first base. Clipping removes 3 bases from V and 8 bases from J, with 8 as the unmatched junction base count. CDR1 and CDR2 (SGHAT, FQNNGV) derive from the germline V gene. TCRbeta CDR3 regions were amplified from genomic DNA using the immunoSEQ Assay, a bias-controlled multiplex PCR. From the authors' description of their analysis: The number of nucleated cells in each sample was estimated by amplification of reference gene primers within the assay. Sequence reads were collapsed and filtered to measure the absolute abundance of every unique TCRbeta CDR3 rearrangement. Productive Simpson clonality was computed per sample as the square root of Simpson's diversity index over productive rearrangements. In TCRdb, the immuneACCESS table is reduced to in-frame sequences with V and J assigned. These tables do not hold every clone; where another copy was compared, an unresolved V gene accounts for under half, and the others remain unexplained. V and J calls and clone size are given by that table; D and trimming were obtained from the DNA. The sample table lists 75,000 to 100,000 clones, approximately 82% of them with a count of one. The top ten hold roughly an eighth of the sample.

Points the paper makes about the study in general: Clinical and demographic metadata were provided uncurated, with the amount varying by source and participant.

Whole blood was collected in K2EDTA tubes by collaborating institutions according to the institutions' own protocols. Collaborator samples were shipped for TCRbeta analysis as frozen whole blood, isolated PBMCs, or DNA extracted from either sample type. As regards this clone: Its binding antigen is unknown. Nothing much larger sits one base from this clone, and base qualities are not available.

The sample consisted of peripheral blood. Recombination connected TRBV11-2 to TRBJ2-2, and TRBD2 aligns with 11 junction nucleotides. This TCR derives from a human donor in a cohort sampled during active COVID-19. CDR3 reads: CASSFSLAGGVGELFF. The DNA sequence follows: TGTGCCAGCAGCTTTAGCCTAGCGGGGGGCGTAGGGGAGCTGTTTTTT.